This T cell receptor (beta chain) was captured in a study of blood T cells in healthy people across ages. For the second PCR, which ran for about 6 to 12 cycles, a sample-barcoded 5' primer and a J-beta primer mix were used. MiXCR was run by TCRdb on the 5' RACE reads, yielding one entry per CDR3 protein. The sample has over 1,300,000 distinct CDR3 sequences, around 59% seen once; the top ten hold roughly 7%. Overall study findings and caveats: Unsorted PBMC material precluded a definitive naive versus antigen-experienced comparison. Estimated diversity across one million T cells was deemed an underestimate. Higher diversity and more naive CD4+ cells were features of long-lived donors, compared to aged donors.

CDR3 length: 18 amino acids. CDR1 is MNHEY and CDR2 is SMNVEV in the germline V gene (reference sequence). Trimming at V came to 4 bases and at J to 5 bases, leaving 17 bases not matched to a gene. This clonotype has just a few counts. The antigen is undetermined. This clonotype was sampled from a man aged 18 to 30 in good health. The chain couples TRBV27 to TRBJ2-5, with 9 bases aligning to TRBD2. What was sequenced was blood. The CDR3 spells CASSYRRGSGSMAETQYF. The CDR3 DNA follows: TGTGCCAGCAGTTATCGACGTGGTAGCGGGAGCATGGCGGAGACCCAGTACTTC.